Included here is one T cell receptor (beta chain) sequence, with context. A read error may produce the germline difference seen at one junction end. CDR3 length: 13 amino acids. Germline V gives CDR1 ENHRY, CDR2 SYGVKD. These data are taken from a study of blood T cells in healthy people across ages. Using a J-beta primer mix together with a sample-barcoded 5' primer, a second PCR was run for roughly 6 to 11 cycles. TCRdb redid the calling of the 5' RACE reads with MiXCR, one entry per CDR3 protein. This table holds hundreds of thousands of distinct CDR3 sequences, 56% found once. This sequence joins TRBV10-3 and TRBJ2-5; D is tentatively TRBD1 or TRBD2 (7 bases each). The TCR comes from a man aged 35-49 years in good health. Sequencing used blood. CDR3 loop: CAISTGAGETRYF. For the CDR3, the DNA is TGTGCCATCAGTACAGGGGCGGGAGAGACCCGGTACTTC.